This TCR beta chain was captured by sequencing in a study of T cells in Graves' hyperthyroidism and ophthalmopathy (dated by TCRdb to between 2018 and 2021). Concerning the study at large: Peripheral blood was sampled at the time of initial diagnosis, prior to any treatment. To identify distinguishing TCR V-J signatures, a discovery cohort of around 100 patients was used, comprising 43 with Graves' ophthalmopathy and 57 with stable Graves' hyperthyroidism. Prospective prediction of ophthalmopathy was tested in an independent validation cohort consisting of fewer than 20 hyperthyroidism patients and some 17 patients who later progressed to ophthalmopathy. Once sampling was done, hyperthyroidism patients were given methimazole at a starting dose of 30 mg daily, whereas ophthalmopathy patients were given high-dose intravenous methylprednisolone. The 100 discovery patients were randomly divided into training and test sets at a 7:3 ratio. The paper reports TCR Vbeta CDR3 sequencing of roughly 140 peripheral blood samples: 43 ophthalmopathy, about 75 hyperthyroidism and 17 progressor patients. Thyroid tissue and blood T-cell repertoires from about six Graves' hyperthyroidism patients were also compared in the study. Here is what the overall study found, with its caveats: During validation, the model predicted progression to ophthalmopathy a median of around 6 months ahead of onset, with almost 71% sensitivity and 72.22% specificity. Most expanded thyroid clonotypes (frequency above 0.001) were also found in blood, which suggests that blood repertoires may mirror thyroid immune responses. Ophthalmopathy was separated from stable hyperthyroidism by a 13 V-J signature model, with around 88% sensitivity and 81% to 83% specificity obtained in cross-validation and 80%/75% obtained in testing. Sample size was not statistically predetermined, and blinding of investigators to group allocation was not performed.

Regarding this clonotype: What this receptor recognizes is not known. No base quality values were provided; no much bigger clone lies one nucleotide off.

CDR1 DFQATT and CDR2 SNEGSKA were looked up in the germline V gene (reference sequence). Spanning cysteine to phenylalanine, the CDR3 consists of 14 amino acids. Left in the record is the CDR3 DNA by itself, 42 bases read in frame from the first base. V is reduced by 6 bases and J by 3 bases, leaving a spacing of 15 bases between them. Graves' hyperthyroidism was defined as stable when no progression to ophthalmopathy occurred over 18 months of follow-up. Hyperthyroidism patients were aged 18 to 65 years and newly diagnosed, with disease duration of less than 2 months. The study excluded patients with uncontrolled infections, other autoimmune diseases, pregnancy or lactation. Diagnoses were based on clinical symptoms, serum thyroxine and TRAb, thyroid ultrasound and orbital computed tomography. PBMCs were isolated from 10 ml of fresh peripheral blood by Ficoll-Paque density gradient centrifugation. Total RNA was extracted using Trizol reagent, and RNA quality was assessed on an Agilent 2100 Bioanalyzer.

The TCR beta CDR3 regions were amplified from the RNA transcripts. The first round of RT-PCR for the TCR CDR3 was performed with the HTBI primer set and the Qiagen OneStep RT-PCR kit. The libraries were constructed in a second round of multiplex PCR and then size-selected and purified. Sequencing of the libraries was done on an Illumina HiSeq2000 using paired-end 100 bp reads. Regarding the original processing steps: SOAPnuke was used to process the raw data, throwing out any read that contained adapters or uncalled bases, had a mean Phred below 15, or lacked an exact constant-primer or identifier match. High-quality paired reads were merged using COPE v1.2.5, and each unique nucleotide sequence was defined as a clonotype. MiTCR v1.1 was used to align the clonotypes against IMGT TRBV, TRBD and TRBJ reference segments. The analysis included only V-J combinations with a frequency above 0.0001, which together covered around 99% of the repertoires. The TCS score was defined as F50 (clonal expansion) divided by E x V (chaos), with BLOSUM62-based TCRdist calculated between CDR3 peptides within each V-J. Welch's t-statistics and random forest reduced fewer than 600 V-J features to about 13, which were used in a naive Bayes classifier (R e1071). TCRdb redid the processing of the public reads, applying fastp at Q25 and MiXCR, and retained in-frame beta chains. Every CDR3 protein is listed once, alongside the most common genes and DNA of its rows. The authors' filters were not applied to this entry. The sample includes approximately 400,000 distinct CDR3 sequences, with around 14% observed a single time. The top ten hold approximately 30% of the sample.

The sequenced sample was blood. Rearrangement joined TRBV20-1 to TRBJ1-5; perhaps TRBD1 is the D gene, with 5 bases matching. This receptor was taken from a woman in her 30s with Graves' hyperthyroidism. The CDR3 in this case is CSAITGTFNQPQHF. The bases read TGCAGTGCGATAACCGGGACTTTCAATCAGCCCCAGCATTTT.